One sample yielded the 18 T cell receptor beta chains listed below, sequenced in a study of T cells in Graves' hyperthyroidism and ophthalmopathy. Researchers amplified the TCR beta CDR3 regions from RNA transcripts. The TCR CDR3 first-round RT-PCR relied on the HTBI primer set. Each CDR3 protein is one row after TCRdb ran MiXCR on the multiplex PCR reads. The sample includes hundreds of thousands of distinct CDR3 sequences, about two fifths of them seen just once. Sequenced input: blood. The receptor source for this set is a man aged 18 to 29 with Graves' hyperthyroidism.

In this sample, this clonotype turned up a few times. The chain joins TRBV14 to TRBJ1-1; 7 positions match TRBD1. The CDR3 length is 16 residues. Trimming at V came to 4 bases and at J to 0 bases, leaving 8 bases not matched to a gene. CDR1 and CDR2 (germline): SGHDN, FVKESK. The CDR3 nucleotides read TGTGCCAGCAGCCTGACAGGGCCGACGGTGAACACTGAAGCTTTCTTT. Protein: CASSLTGPTVNTEAFF.

This chain connects TRBV6-5 to TRBJ2-5; tentatively, D is TRBD2 (5 bases). The germline CDR1 and CDR2 sequences are MNHEY and SVGAGI. CDR3 size: 11 residues. Trimming took off 7 bases at V and 9 bases at J, with 12 bases between the two ends. As DNA, the CDR3 is TGTGCCAGCAATGAGAGGGCAGCCCAGTACTTC. Translated: CASNERAAQYF.

The chain joins TRBV5-4 to TRBJ1-3; D might be TRBD1 (5 bases). The V and J ends lost 4 bases and 5 bases respectively, with 13 bases between them. This CDR3 is built from 14 residues. Per the germline V gene, CDR1 is SGHNT and CDR2 is YYREEE (reference sequence). This chain's CDR3 is CASSQVGDRNTIYF. CDR3 coding DNA: TGTGCCAGCAGCCAAGTAGGGGACCGAAACACCATATATTTT.

This clonotype was counted at least ten times. The chain uses TRBV7-9 and TRBJ1-6, with 9 positions matching TRBD1. The length of the CDR3 is 14 residues. Germline values: CDR1 SEHNR, CDR2 FQNEAQ (reference sequence). V trimming: 4 bases; J trimming: 9 bases; junction bases outside the gene matches: 4. The CDR3 is CASSYGDRVSPLHF. The CDR3, as DNA: TGTGCCAGCAGCTACGGGGACAGGGTTTCACCCCTCCACTTT.

The chain carries TRBV14 and TRBJ1-5, with TRBD1 identical over 10 bases. The CDR3 has 14 amino acids. Germline V gives CDR1 SGHDN, CDR2 FVKESK. The V segment lost 6 bases and the J segment 9 bases; nucleotides outside the gene matches: 8. CDR3 coding DNA: TGTGCCAGCAGAACGGACAGGGGGGTCATGCCCCAGCATTTT. Its protein product is CASRTDRGVMPQHF.

The sample holds a few counts of this clonotype. The J gene is TRBJ2-2, the V gene TRBV7-3; D unclear. This CDR3 comprises 14 residues. Trimming took 4 bases from V and 6 from J, leaving 12 bases between them. Germline values: CDR1 SGHTA, CDR2 FQGTGA. The chain's CDR3 is CASSSSTRSGELFF. The CDR3 DNA reads TGTGCCAGCAGCTCTTCGACTCGCTCCGGGGAGCTGTTTTTT.

The chain links TRBV7-9 to TRBJ2-7; weak D call: TRBD1 (5 bases). V lost 6 bases, J lost 2 bases, and 14 bases lay in between. The CDR3 contains 14 residues. In germline, CDR1 is SEHNR, CDR2 FQNEAQ (reference sequence). The DNA for the CDR3 is TGTGCCAGCAGGGCGACAGAGGATACCTACGAGCAGTACTTC. Its protein product is CASRATEDTYEQYF.

This clonotype was counted between two and nine times. The CDR3 nucleotides read TGTGCCAGTATCACGGGTCCTGGAAATCAGCCCCAGCATTTT. Translating gives CASITGPGNQPQHF. The chain uses TRBV19 and TRBJ1-5; no clear D. The CDR3 is made up of 14 amino acids. Germline loops: CDR1 LNHDA, CDR2 SQIVND (reference sequence). The V end lost 7 bases, the J end lost 4 bases, and 14 bases lay between the germline ends. Complete variable domain (other parts from reference TRBV19 and TRBJ1-5): DGGITQSPKYLFRKEGQNVTLSCEQNLNHDAMYWYRQDPGQGLRLIYYSQIVNDFQKGDIAEGYSVSREKKESFPLTVTSAQKNPTAFYLCASITGPGNQPQHFGDGTRLSIL.

CDR3 residues: CASSLGRLGGAFF. The CDR3 nucleotides are TGTGCCAGCAGCCTCGGTCGCTTGGGGGGGGCTTTCTTT. This rearrangement joins TRBV7-3 to TRBJ1-1; a possible D gene is TRBD1 (5 bases). Deletions cut 5 bases from V and 11 bases from J, with 18 bases between. The CDR3 totals 13 residues. Germline assignment: CDR1 SGHTA and CDR2 FQGTGA.

Concerning this clonotype: A clone one base away is much larger, so this may be a read error. The V and J genes are TRBV7-9 and TRBJ1-5, with D unclear. The CDR3 loop spans 13 amino acids. The V gene lost 5 bases and the J gene lost 4 bases, with 9 bases spanning the gap. Per germline, CDR1 SEHNR and CDR2 FQNEAQ (reference sequence). The CDR3 spells CASSPGKNQPQHF. In DNA form, the CDR3 reads TGTGCCAGCAGCCCCGGGAAAAATCAGCCCCAGCATTTT.

This clonotype has only a few counts. This chain links TRBV5-6 with TRBJ1-3; no clear D gene. Germline assignment: CDR1 SGHDT and CDR2 YYEEEE. The ends were cut back, 1 base at V and 4 bases at J, with 9 bases in the middle. This CDR3 contains 14 residues. CDR3 DNA: TGTGCCAGCAGCTTGCCCGGAGGAGGAAACACCATATATTTT. This sequence encodes CASSLPGGGNTIYF. The whole variable domain, filled in from reference TRBV5-6 and TRBJ1-3, reads DAGVTQSPTHLIKTRGQQVTLRCSPKSGHDTVSWYQQALGQGPQFIFQYYEEEERQRGNFPDRFSGHQFPNYSSELNVNALLLGDSALYLCASSLPGGGNTIYFGEGSWLTVV.

The chain employs TRBV2 and TRBJ1-5; D possibly corresponds to TRBD1 (5 bases). The CDR3 has 12 amino acids. CDR1 is SNHLY, CDR2 FYNNEI, per germline. V lost 7 bases, J lost 11 bases, and 15 bases lay in between. CDR3 protein: CASMARESSQHF. CDR3 DNA: TGTGCCAGCATGGCCAGGGAGAGTTCCCAGCATTTT.

There are many counts of this clonotype. The V gene is TRBV7-6, the J gene TRBJ1-6; D not resolved. The V end lost 7 bases, the J end lost 9 bases, and 19 bases lay between the germline ends. The length of the CDR3 is 15 residues. From germline, CDR1 is SGHVS and CDR2 FNYEAQ. The CDR3 region is CASTRTEGKGSPLHF. CDR3 nucleotides: TGTGCCAGCACCCGAACCGAAGGGAAGGGTTCACCCCTCCACTTT. The full variable domain, its missing parts supplied by reference TRBV7-6 and TRBJ1-6, is GAGVSQSPRYKVTKRGQDVALRCDPISGHVSLYWYRQALGQGPEFLTYFNYEAQQDKSGLPNDRFSAERPEGSISTLTIQRTEQRDSAMYRCASTRTEGKGSPLHFGNGTRLTVT.

The V gene is TRBV20-1, the J gene TRBJ1-2; D is undetermined. V shed 4 bases and J shed 3 bases, with 6 bases lying between them. CDR3 length equals 11 residues. CDR1 and CDR2 (germline): DFQATT, SNEGSKA (reference sequence). CDR3: CSATTDYGYTF. The CDR3 DNA follows: TGCAGTGCTACTACGGACTATGGCTACACCTTC.

The sample holds many counts of this clonotype. The chain carries TRBV29-1 and TRBJ2-2; D ambiguous. The germline CDR1 and CDR2 sequences are SQVTM and ANQGSEA. V shed 7 bases and J shed 8 bases, with 11 bases lying between them. This CDR3 has 11 amino acids. The CDR3 nucleotides read TGCAGCGCCCAGAGGCTGGGGGAGCTGTTTTTT. This sequence encodes CSAQRLGELFF.

This clonotype was observed a few times. This chain connects TRBV27 to TRBJ1-5; D remains ambiguous. CDR1 MNHEY and CDR2 SMNVEV come from the germline V gene (reference sequence). V was shortened by 5 bases and J by 0 bases, with 8 bases between the two germline ends. The CDR3 is made up of 14 amino acids. Written as DNA, the CDR3 is TGTGCCAGCAGTACAATGTATAGCAATCAGCCCCAGCATTTT. This gives the protein CASSTMYSNQPQHF.

This clonotype appeared a single time. An end of the junction does not agree with germline; a read error may underlie this. The chain recombines TRBV4-1 with TRBJ2-7; possible D gene TRBD2, 6 bases. This CDR3 is 16 amino acids long. The V gene's germline CDR1 is MGHRA and CDR2 YSYEKL. The CDR3, as DNA: TGTGCCAGCAGCCCTCAAGGAGGGCGGGCGGGGAACGAGCAGTACTTC. Its protein product is CASSPQGGRAGNEQYF.

The chain joins TRBV4-1 to TRBJ1-1; tentative D call: TRBD1 (6 bases). Germline CDR1 reads MGHRA; CDR2 reads YSYEKL. The CDR3 extends over 12 amino acids. V lost 4 bases, J lost 10 bases, and 13 bases lay in between. CDR3 coding DNA: TGCGCCAGCAGCCCCGGGGGCTTTGGAGCTTTCTTT. Protein: CASSPGGFGAFF.